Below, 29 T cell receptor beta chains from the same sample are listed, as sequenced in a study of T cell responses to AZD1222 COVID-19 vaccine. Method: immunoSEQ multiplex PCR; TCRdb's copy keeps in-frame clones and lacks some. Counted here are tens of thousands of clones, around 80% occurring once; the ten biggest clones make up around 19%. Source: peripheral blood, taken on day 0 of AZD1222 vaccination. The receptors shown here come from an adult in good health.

In DNA form, the CDR3 reads TGTGCCAGCAGCCTCCAGCTAGCGGGAGTCGGGAACATTCAGTACTTC. Translated, it gives CASSLQLAGVGNIQYF. The chain combines TRBV5-4 with TRBJ2-4; 10 bases agree with TRBD2. CDR3 size: 16 residues. Germline V gene lookup returns CDR1 SGHNT and CDR2 YYREEE (reference sequence). The V segment lost 4 bases and the J segment 7 bases; nucleotides outside the gene matches: 11.

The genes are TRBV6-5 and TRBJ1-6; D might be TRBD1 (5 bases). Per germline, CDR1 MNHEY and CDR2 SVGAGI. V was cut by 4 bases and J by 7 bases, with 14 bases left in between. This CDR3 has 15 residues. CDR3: CASSSSRGPNSPLHF. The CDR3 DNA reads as TGTGCCAGCAGTTCCTCAAGGGGCCCGAATTCACCCCTCCACTTT.

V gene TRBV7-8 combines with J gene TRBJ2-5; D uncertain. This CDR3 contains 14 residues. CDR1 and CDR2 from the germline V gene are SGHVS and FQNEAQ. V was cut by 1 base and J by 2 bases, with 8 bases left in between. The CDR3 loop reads CASSLGAEQETQYF. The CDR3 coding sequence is TGTGCCAGCAGCTTAGGGGCGGAACAAGAGACCCAGTACTTC.

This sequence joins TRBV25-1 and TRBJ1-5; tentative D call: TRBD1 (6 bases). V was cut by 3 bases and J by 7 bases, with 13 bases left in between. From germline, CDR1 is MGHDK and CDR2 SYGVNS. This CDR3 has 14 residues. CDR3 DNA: TGTGCCAGCAGTGAGCCAGGGGTAGTCCAGCCCCAGCATTTT. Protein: CASSEPGVVQPQHF.

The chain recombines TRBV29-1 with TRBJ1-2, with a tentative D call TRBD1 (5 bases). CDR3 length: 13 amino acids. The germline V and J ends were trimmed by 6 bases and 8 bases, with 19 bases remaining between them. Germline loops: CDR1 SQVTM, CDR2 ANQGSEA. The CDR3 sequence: CSVVQALSRGYTF. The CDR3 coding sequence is TGCAGCGTGGTACAGGCCCTATCCAGGGGCTACACCTTC. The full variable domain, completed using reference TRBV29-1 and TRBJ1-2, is SAVISQKPSRDICQRGTSLTIQCQVDSQVTMMFWYRQQPGQSLTLIATANQGSEATYESGFVIDKFPISRPNLTFSTLTVSNMSPEDSSIYLCSVVQALSRGYTFGSGTRLTVV.

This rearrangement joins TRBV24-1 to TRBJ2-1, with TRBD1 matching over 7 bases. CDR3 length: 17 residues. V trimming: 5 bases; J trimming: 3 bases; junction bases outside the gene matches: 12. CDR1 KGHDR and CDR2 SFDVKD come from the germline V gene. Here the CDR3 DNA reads TGTGCCACCAGTGGCAGGGGGTCCTTCGCGTACTACAATGAGCAGTTCTTC. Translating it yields CATSGRGSFAYYNEQFF.

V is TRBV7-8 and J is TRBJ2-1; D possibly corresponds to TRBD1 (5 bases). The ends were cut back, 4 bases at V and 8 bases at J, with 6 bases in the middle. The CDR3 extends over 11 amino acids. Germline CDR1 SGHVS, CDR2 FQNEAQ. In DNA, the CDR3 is TGTGCCAGCAGCTCCAGGGATGAGCAGTTCTTC. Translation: CASSSRDEQFF.

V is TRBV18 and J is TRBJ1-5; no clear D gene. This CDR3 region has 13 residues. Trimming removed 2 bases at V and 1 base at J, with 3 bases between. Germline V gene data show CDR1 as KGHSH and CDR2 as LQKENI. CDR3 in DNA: TGTGCCAGCTCACCAACGAGCAATCAGCCCCAGCATTTT. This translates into CASSPTSNQPQHF.

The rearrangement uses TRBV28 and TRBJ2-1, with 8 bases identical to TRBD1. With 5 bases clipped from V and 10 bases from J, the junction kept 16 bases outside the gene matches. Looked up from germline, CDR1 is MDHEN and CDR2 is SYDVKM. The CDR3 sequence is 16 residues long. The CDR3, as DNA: TGTGCCAGCAGTCTGCTGACGTTCAGGGGGGACAGGGAGCAGTTCTTC. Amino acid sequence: CASSLLTFRGDREQFF.

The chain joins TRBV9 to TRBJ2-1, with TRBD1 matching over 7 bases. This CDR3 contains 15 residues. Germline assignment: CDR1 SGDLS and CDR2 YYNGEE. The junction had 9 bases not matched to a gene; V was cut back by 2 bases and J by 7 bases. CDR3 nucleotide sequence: TGTGCCAGCAGCGTCACGACAGGGTTGGGAAATGAGCAGTTCTTC. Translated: CASSVTTGLGNEQFF.

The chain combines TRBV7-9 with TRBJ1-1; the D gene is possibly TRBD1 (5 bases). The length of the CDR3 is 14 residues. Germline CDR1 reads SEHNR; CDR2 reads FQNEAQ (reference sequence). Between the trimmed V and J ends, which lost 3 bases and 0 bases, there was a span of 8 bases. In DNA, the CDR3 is TGTGCCAGCAGCTTCCGACAGATGAACACTGAAGCTTTCTTT. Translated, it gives CASSFRQMNTEAFF.

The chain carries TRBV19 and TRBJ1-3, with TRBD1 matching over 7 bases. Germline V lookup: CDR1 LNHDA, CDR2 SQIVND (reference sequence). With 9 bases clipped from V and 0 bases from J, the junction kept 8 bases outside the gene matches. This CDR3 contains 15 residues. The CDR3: CASGTAGRSGNTIYF. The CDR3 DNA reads TGTGCCAGCGGGACAGCAGGACGCTCTGGAAACACCATATATTTT.

The CDR3 spells CASSPGLAGINEQFF. The CDR3 DNA is TGTGCCAGCAGCCCTGGACTAGCGGGAATTAATGAGCAGTTCTTC. V gene TRBV7-7 combines with J gene TRBJ2-1; 12 bases line up with TRBD2. Germline CDR1 and CDR2: SSHAT and FNYEAQ (reference sequence). This CDR3 region has 15 residues. With V trimmed by 5 bases and J by 7 bases, 6 bases remained unmatched.

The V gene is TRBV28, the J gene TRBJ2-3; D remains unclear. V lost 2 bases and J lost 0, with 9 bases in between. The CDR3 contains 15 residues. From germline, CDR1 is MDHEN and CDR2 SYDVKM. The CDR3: CASSLAATSTDTQYF. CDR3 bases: TGTGCCAGCAGTTTAGCGGCGACTAGCACAGATACGCAGTATTTT.

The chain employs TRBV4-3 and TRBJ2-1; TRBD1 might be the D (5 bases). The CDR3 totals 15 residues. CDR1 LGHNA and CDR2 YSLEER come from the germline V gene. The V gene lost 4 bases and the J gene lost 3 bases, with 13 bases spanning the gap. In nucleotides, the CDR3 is TGCGCCAGCAGCCCGCAACAGACAGTCTACAATGAGCAGTTCTTC. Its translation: CASSPQQTVYNEQFF.

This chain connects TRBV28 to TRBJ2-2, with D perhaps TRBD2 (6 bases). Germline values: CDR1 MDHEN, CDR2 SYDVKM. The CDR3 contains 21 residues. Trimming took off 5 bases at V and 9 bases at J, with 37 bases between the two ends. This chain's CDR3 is CASSLPLGRSRLGVGTRELFF. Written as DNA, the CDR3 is TGTGCCAGCAGTCTCCCGCTTGGCAGGTCCCGACTAGGCGTCGGGACCCGGGAGCTGTTTTTT.

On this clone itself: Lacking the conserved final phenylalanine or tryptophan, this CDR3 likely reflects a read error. CDR3 in amino acids: CASTQGNTEAFL. The CDR3, as DNA: TGTGCCAGCACCCAGGGGAACACTGAAGCTTTCCTT. The genes are TRBV5-4 and TRBJ1-1; perhaps TRBD1 as D (5 bases). The CDR3 is made up of 12 amino acids. V dropped 6 bases and J dropped 1 base, with 7 bases sitting between them. Germline V gene sequence: CDR1 SGHNT, CDR2 YYREEE (reference sequence).

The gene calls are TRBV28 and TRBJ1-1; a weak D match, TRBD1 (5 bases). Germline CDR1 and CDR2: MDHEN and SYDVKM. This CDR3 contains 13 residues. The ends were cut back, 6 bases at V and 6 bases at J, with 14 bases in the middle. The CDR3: CASSGAGLSEAFF. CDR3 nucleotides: TGTGCCAGCAGCGGCGCGGGGCTTTCTGAAGCTTTCTTT.

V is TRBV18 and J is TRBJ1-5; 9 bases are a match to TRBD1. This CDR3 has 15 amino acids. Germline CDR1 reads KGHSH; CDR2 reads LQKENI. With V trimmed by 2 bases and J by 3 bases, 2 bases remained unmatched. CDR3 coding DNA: TGTGCCAGCTCACCAACAGGGGGCGCCAATCAGCCCCAGCATTTT. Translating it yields CASSPTGGANQPQHF.

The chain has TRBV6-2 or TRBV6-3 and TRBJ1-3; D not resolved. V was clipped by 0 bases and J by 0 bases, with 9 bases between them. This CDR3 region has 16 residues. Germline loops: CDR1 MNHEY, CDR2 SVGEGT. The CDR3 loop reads CASSYSIGDSGNTIYF. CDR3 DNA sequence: TGTGCCAGCAGTTACTCGATCGGGGACTCTGGAAACACCATATATTTT.

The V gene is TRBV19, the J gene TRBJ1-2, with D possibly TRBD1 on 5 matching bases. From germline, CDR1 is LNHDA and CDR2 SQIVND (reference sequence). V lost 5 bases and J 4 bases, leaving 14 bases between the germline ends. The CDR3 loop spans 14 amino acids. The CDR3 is CASSPPGGSYGYTF. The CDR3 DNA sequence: TGTGCCAGTAGTCCCCCGGGGGGTAGCTATGGCTACACCTTC.

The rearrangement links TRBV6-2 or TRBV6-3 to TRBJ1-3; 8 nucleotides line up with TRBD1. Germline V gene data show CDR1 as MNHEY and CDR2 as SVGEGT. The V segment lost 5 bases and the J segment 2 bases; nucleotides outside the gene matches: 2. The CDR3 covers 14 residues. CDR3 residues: CASSQTGAGNTIYF. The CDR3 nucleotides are TGTGCCAGCAGTCAGACAGGGGCTGGAAACACCATATATTTT.

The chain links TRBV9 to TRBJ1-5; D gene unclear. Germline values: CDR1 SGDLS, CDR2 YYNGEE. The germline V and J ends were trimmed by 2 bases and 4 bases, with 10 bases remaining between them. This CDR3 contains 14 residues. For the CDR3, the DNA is TGTGCCAGCAGCGTCGGAGGTAAGAATCAGCCCCAGCATTTT. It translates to CASSVGGKNQPQHF.

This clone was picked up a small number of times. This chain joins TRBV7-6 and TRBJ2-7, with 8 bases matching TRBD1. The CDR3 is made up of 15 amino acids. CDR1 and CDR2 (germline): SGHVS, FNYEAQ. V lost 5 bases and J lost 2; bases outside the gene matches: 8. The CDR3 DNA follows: TGTGCCAGCAGCGCTGGGACAGGAAAAACCTACGAGCAGTACTTC. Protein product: CASSAGTGKTYEQYF. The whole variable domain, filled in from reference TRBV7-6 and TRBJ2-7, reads GAGVSQSPRYKVTKRGQDVALRCDPISGHVSLYWYRQALGQGPEFLTYFNYEAQQDKSGLPNDRFSAERPEGSISTLTIQRTEQRDSAMYRCASSAGTGKTYEQYFGPGTRLTVT.

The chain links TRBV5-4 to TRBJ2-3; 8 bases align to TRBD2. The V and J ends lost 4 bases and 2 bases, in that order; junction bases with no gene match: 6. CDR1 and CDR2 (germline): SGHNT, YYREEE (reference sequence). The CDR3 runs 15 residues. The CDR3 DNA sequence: TGTGCCAGCAGCACCGACGGGAGGGCCACAGATACGCAGTATTTT. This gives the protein CASSTDGRATDTQYF.

CDR3 coding DNA: TGCGCCAGCAGCGTCACCTACAGGGGACAGGGTAATGAGCAGTTCTTC. Amino acids: CASSVTYRGQGNEQFF. The gene calls are TRBV5-1 and TRBJ2-1, with 9 bases identical to TRBD1. Germline values: CDR1 SGHRS, CDR2 YFSETQ. The CDR3 has 16 residues. The trim removed 4 bases at V and 7 bases at J, leaving 12 bases unmatched.

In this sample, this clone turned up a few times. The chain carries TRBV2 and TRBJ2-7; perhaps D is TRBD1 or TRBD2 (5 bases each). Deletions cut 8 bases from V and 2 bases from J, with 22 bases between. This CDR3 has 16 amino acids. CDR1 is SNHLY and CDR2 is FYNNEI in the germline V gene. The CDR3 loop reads CASQGLNEERPYEQYF. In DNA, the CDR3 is TGTGCCAGCCAGGGTTTAAACGAGGAGCGGCCCTACGAGCAGTACTTC.

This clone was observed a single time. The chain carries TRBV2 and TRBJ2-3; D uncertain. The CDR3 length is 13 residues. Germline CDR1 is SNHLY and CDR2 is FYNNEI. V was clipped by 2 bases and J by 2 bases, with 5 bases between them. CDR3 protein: CASSETTTDTQYF. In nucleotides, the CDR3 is TGTGCCAGCAGTGAAACAACCACAGATACGCAGTATTTT.

The DNA for the CDR3 is TGCGCCAGCAGCCAAGAGACAGGGAACACTGAAGCTTTCTTT. Protein: CASSQETGNTEAFF. The V gene is TRBV4-1, the J gene TRBJ1-1; tentative D call: TRBD1 (6 bases). The CDR3 length is 14 residues. CDR1 and CDR2 from the germline V gene are MGHRA and YSYEKL. V dropped 0 bases and J dropped 1 base, with 6 bases sitting between them.